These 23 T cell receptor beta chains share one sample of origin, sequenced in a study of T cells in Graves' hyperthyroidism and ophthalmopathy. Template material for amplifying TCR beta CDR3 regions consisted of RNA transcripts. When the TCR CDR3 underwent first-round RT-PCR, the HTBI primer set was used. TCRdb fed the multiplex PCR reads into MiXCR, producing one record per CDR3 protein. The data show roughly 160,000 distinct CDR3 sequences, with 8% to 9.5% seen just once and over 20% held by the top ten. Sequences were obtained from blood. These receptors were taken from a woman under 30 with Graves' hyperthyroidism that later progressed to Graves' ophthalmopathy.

The CDR3 DNA reads TGTGCCAGTATCGGTCAAAACAAAAACATTCAGTACTTC. Translation: CASIGQNKNIQYF. This sequence joins TRBV19 and TRBJ2-4; D is unclear. The germline CDR1 and CDR2 sequences are LNHDA and SQIVND (reference sequence). Trimming took off 7 bases at V and 3 bases at J, with 10 bases between the two ends. The CDR3 covers 13 residues.

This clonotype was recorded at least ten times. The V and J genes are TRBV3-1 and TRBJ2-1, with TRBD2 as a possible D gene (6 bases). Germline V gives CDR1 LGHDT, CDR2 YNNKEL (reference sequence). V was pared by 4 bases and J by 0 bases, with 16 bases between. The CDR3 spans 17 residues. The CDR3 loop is CASSPDVRDSSYNEQFF. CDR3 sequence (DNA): TGTGCCAGCAGCCCAGACGTCCGGGACTCCTCCTACAATGAGCAGTTCTTC.

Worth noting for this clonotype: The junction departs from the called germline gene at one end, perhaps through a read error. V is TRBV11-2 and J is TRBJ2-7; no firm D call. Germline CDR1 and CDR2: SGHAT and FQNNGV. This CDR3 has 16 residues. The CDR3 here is CASSLVAGGPIYKQYF. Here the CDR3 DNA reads TGTGCCAGCAGCTTAGTCGCCGGCGGACCCATCTACAAGCAGTACTTC.

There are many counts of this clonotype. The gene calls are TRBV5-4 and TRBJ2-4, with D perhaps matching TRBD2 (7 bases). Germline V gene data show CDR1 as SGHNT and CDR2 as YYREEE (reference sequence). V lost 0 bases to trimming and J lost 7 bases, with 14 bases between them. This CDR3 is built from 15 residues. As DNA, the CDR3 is TGTGCCAGCAGCTTGGGTTACGGGGGGCAGAACATTCAGTACTTC. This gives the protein CASSLGYGGQNIQYF.

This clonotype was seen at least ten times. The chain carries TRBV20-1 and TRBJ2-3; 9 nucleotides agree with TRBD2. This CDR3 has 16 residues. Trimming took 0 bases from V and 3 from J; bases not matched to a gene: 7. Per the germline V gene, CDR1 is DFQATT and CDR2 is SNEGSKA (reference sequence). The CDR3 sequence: CSARERASGKTDTQYF. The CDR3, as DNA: TGCAGTGCTAGAGAGAGGGCTAGCGGGAAGACAGATACGCAGTATTTT.

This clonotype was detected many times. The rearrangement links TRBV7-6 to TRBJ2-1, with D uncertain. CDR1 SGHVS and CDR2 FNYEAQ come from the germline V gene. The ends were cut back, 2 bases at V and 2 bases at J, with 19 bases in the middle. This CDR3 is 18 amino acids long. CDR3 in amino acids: CASSLLSLGVSAYNEQFF. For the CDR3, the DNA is TGTGCCAGCAGCTTATTGAGTCTGGGTGTTAGTGCCTACAATGAGCAGTTCTTC.

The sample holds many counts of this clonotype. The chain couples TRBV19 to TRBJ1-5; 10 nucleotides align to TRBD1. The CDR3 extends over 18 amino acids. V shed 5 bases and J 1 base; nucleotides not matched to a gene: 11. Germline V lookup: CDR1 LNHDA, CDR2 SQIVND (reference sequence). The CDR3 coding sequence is TGTGCCAGTAGTGTAAACCGGGACAGGGGACTGAGCAATCAGCCCCAGCATTTT. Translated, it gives CASSVNRDRGLSNQPQHF.

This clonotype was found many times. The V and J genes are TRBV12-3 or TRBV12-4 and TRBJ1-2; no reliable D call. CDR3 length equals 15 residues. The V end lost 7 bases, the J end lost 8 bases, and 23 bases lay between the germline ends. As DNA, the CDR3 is TGTGCCAGCAACCCCTACGGTGCTGACCCAGCGGGCTACACCTTC. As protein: CASNPYGADPAGYTF.

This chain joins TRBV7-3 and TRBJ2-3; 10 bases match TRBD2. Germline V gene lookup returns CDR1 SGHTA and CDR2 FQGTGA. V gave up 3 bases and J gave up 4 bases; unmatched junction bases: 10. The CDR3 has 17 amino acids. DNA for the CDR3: TGTGCCAGCAGCTTTCAAGCGGGGGGGCCCGTCTCAGATACGCAGTATTTT. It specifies CASSFQAGGPVSDTQYF.

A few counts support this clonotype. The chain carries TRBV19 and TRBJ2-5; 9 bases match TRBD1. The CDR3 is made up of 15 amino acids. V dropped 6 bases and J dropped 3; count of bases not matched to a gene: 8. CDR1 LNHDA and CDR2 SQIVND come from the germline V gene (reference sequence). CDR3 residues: CASRPQGAPEETQYF. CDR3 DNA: TGTGCCAGTAGGCCACAGGGGGCCCCCGAAGAGACCCAGTACTTC.

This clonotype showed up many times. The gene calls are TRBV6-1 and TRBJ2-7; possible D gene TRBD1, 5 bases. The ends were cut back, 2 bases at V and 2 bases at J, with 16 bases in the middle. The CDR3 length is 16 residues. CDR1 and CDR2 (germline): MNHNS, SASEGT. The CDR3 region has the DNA TGTGCCAGCAGTGAACATGGTGGCGGCAGGGCCTACGAGCAGTACTTC. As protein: CASSEHGGGRAYEQYF.

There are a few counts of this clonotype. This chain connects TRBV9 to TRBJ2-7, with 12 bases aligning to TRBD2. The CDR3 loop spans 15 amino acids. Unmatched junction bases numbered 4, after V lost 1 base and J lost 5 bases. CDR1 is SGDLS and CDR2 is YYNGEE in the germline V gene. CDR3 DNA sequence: TGTGCCAGCAGCGTAACTAGCGGGAGGTTTAACGAGCAGTACTTC. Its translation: CASSVTSGRFNEQYF.

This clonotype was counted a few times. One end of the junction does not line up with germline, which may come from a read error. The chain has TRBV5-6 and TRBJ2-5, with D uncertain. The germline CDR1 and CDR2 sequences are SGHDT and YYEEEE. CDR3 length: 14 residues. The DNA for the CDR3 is TGTGCCGGCAGCCCGGTCGGGTCAGGAGAGACCCAGTACTTC. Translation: CAGSPVGSGETQYF.

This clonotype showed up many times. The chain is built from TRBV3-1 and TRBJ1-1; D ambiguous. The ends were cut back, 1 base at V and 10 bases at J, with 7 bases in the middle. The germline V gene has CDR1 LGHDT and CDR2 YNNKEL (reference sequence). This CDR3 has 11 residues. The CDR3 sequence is CASSQAGRAFF. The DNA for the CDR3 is TGTGCCAGCAGCCAAGCTGGACGAGCTTTCTTT. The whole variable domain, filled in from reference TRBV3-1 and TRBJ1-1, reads DTAVSQTPKYLVTQMGNDKSIKCEQNLGHDTMYWYKQDSKKFLKIMFSYNNKELIINETVPNRFSPKSPDKAHLNLHINSLELGDSAVYFCASSQAGRAFFGQGTRLTVV.

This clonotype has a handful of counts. The CDR3 loop is CATSDPGQENTSGIYEQYF. DNA of the CDR3: TGTGCCACCAGTGACCCGGGACAGGAAAATACTAGCGGGATTTACGAGCAGTACTTC. The chain couples TRBV24-1 to TRBJ2-7; TRBD2 matches 10 bases. V dropped 4 bases and J dropped 4; count of bases not matched to a gene: 18. The CDR3 has 19 residues. Germline CDR1 and CDR2: KGHDR and SFDVKD.

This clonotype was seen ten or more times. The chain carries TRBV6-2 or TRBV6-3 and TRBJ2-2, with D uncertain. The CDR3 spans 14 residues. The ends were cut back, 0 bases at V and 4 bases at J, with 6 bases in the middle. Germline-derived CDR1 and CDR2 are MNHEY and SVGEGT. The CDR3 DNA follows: TGTGCCAGCAGTTACTCGAGAGTCACCGGGGAGCTGTTTTTT. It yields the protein CASSYSRVTGELFF.

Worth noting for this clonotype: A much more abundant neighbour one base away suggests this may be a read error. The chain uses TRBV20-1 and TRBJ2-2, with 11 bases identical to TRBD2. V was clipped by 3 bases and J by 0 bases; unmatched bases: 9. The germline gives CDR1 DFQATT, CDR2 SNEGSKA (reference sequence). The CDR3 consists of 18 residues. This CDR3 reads CSASDRLAGLANTGELFF. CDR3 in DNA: TGCAGTGCTAGTGACCGACTAGCGGGGCTCGCGAACACCGGGGAGCTGTTTTTT.

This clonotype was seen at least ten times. CDR3 in amino acids: CSARRGSTEAFF. Written as DNA, the CDR3 is TGCAGTGCTAGGCGGGGGAGCACTGAAGCTTTCTTT. The V gene is TRBV20-1, the J gene TRBJ1-1; D might be TRBD1 (5 bases). CDR3 size: 12 residues. Germline V CDR1 and CDR2: DFQATT, SNEGSKA (reference sequence). Trimming left V 3 bases short and J 4 bases short, with 9 bases between.

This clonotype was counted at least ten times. CDR3: CASSEVGGASYEQYF. The CDR3 DNA follows: TGTGCCAGCAGTGAAGTTGGCGGGGCCTCCTACGAGCAGTACTTC. The J gene is TRBJ2-7, the V gene TRBV2, with D maybe TRBD2 (6 bases). There are 15 residues in the CDR3. Trimming left V 1 base short and J 0 bases short, with 10 bases between. Germline V gene data show CDR1 as SNHLY and CDR2 as FYNNEI.

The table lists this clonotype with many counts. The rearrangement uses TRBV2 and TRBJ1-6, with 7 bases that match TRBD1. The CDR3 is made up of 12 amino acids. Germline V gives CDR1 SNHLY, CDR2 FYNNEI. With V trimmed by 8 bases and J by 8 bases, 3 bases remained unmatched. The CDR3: CASDRADSPLHF. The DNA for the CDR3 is TGTGCCAGCGACAGGGCGGATTCACCCCTCCACTTT.

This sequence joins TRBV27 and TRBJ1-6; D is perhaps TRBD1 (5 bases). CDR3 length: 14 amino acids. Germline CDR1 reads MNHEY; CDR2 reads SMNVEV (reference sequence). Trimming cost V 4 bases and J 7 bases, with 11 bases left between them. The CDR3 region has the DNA TGTGCCAGCAGTTCGGGACGGCCGAATTCACCCCTCCACTTT. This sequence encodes CASSSGRPNSPLHF.

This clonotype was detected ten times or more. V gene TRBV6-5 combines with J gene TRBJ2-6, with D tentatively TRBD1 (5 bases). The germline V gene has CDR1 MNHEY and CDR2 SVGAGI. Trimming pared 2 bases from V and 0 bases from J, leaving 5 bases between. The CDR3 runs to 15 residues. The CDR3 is CASSYGASGANVLTF. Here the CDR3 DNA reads TGTGCCAGCAGTTACGGGGCCTCTGGGGCCAACGTCCTGACTTTC.

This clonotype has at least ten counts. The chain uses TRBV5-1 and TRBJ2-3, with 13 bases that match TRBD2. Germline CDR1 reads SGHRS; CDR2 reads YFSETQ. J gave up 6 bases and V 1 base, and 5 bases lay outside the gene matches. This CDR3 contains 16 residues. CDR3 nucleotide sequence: TGCGCCAGCAGCTTGCGACTAGCGGGAGGTATGGATACGCAGTATTTT. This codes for CASSLRLAGGMDTQYF.